What follows are 20 T cell receptor beta chains derived from one specimen sequenced in a study of T cell clusters in autoimmune cytopenias. Each sample's input was 250 ng genomic DNA, some 34,000 genome equivalents. One tube held mixed TRB-A and TRB-B primer pools for touch-down PCR. TCRdb reprocessed the multiplex PCR reads and keeps a single row for each CDR3 protein, giving no DNA. The sample table sets out a few thousand distinct CDR3 sequences. The source material was peripheral blood. The receptors originated from a human donor with an autoimmune cytopenia or autoimmune hepatitis (not recorded which).

The chain couples TRBV11-2 to TRBJ2-1; there is no DNA to check the TCRdb D call of TRBD1. CDR1 and CDR2 (germline): SGHAT, FQNNGV. The CDR3 spans 14 residues. CDR3 residues: CASSLRGRGGEQFF. The entire variable domain, with the rest obtained from reference TRBV11-2 and TRBJ2-1, is as follows: EAGVAQSPRYKIIEKRQSVAFWCNPISGHATLYWYQQILGQGPKLLIQFQNNGVVDDSQLPKDRFSAERLKGVDSTLKIQPAKLEDSAVYLCASSLRGRGGEQFFGPGTRLTVL.

This clonotype is called medium-sized based on its frequency. The chain couples TRBV7-3 to TRBJ2-3; TCRdb outputs TRBD1, but without DNA this stays unchecked. There are 15 residues in the CDR3. In germline, CDR1 is SGHTA, CDR2 FQGTGA. CDR3 residues: CASSLGQGAADTQYF.

The CDR3 reads CASSHGTQSINSPLHF. The chain has TRBV13 and TRBJ1-6. In germline, CDR1 is PRHDT, CDR2 FYEKMQ (reference sequence). The CDR3 is 16 amino acids. The full variable domain, rest sourced from reference TRBV13 and TRBJ1-6, is AAGVIQSPRHLIKEKRETATLKCYPIPRHDTVYWYQQGPGQDPQFLISFYEKMQSDKGSIPDRFSAQQFSDYHSELNMSSLELGDSALYFCASSHGTQSINSPLHFGNGTRLTVT.

This clonotype is called medium-sized (0.01 to 0.1%) based on its frequency. This rearrangement joins TRBV5-6 to TRBJ2-7; the D gene TCRdb calls, TRBD2, cannot be checked with no DNA. This CDR3 is built from 15 residues. Germline V lookup: CDR1 SGHDT, CDR2 YYEEEE. The CDR3 is CASSYSGTRSYEQYF.

V and J are TRBV6-5 and TRBJ1-1. This CDR3 is built from 15 residues. The V gene's germline CDR1 is MNHEY and CDR2 SVGAGI. The CDR3 reads CASSDVRKLNTEAFF.

This chain links TRBV28 with TRBJ2-2; TCRdb lists TRBD2, though no DNA is available to test this call. Looked up from germline, CDR1 is MDHEN and CDR2 is SYDVKM. The CDR3 sequence is 17 residues long. The CDR3 spells CASSLWKLAGGPGELFF.

Its frequency marks this clonotype as medium-sized. The chain uses TRBV5-6 and TRBJ2-7; no DNA is available, so the TRBD2 call from TCRdb remains unchecked. CDR1 and CDR2 (germline): SGHDT, YYEEEE. The CDR3 runs 14 residues. The CDR3 here is CASSRTSGRYEQYF.

Frequency places this clonotype as medium-sized (0.01 to 0.1%). The rearrangement uses TRBV5-1 and TRBJ2-7; the TRBD2 assignment by TCRdb is unverifiable without DNA. Germline CDR1 and CDR2: SGHRS and YFSETQ. The CDR3 consists of 15 residues. CDR3 sequence reads: CASSLDTSGVYEQYF.

This clonotype is medium-sized by frequency. This chain uses TRBV6-1 with TRBJ1-4; TCRdb's D gene call, TRBD1, goes unchecked for lack of DNA. CDR1 is MNHNS and CDR2 is SASEGT in the germline V gene. The CDR3 is 15 amino acids. CDR3 residues: CASNELGQVGGKLFF.

Judged by frequency, this clonotype is medium-sized. This sequence joins TRBV19 and TRBJ2-1; the D call from TCRdb, TRBD2, cannot be confirmed without DNA. Germline V gene data show CDR1 as LNHDA and CDR2 as SQIVND (reference sequence). CDR3 length: 14 residues. CDR3 residues: CASSKSDGSNEQFF.

This clonotype shows up as medium-sized by frequency. The gene calls are TRBV20-1 and TRBJ2-5. Germline assignment: CDR1 DFQATT and CDR2 SNEGSKA (reference sequence). The CDR3 extends over 14 amino acids. The CDR3 loop is CSARDRRAQETQYF.

This clonotype is labeled medium-sized (0.01 to 0.1%) based on frequency. J is TRBJ1-2 and V is TRBV7-2; without DNA, the TCRdb call of TRBD1 cannot be checked. Germline values: CDR1 SGHTA, CDR2 FQGNSA. The CDR3 totals 12 residues. The CDR3 loop is CASQADSGGYTF.

In terms of frequency, this clonotype is medium-sized. This chain uses TRBV18 with TRBJ1-6; the TRBD1 assignment by TCRdb is unverifiable without DNA. This CDR3 spans 14 amino acids. Germline V lookup: CDR1 KGHSH, CDR2 LQKENI. The CDR3 is CASSPRQLNSPLHF.

This clonotype counts as medium-sized by frequency. The chain employs TRBV29-1 and TRBJ2-2; the TCRdb D gene call, TRBD1, has no DNA to confirm it. The germline gives CDR1 SQVTM, CDR2 ANQGSEA. CDR3 length: 16 amino acids. CDR3 sequence: CSVYEQGATNTGELFF.

This sequence joins TRBV14 and TRBJ2-4. The CDR3 has 14 residues. Germline values: CDR1 SGHDN, CDR2 FVKESK. The CDR3 sequence is CASSQDSGYGIQYF. The full variable domain, rest sourced from reference TRBV14 and TRBJ2-4, is EAGVTQFPSHSVIEKGQTVTLRCDPISGHDNLYWYRRVMGKEIKFLLHFVKESKQDESGMPNNRFLAERTGGTYSTLKVQPAELEDSGVYFCASSQDSGYGIQYFGAGTRLSVL.

The chain recombines TRBV5-1 with TRBJ2-5; TCRdb calls TRBD1, which cannot be checked without DNA. Germline V gives CDR1 SGHRS, CDR2 YFSETQ. The CDR3 length is 14 residues. CDR3 in amino acids: CASSLRGAQETQYF.

V and J are TRBV5-1 and TRBJ1-2; TCRdb proposes TRBD1, but this gene call is untestable without DNA. The CDR3 runs 14 residues. Germline values: CDR1 SGHRS, CDR2 YFSETQ. Here the CDR3 reads CASTESDSNYGYTF.

This clonotype registers medium-sized by frequency. V gene TRBV10-1 combines with J gene TRBJ2-4. CDR1 is WNHNN and CDR2 is SYGVQD in the germline V gene (reference sequence). CDR3 length: 13 residues. The CDR3 is CASSEFASDFQYF.

V is TRBV18 and J is TRBJ2-7; TCRdb's D call of TRBD1 is untestable without DNA. The CDR3 runs 15 residues. Germline V gene data show CDR1 as KGHSH and CDR2 as LQKENI. The CDR3 region is CASSLRDSGPYEQYF.

This clonotype registers medium-sized by frequency. V usage is TRBV20-1 and J usage is TRBJ2-1; TCRdb outputs TRBD1, but without DNA this stays unchecked. Germline assignment: CDR1 DFQATT and CDR2 SNEGSKA (reference sequence). This CDR3 is built from 14 residues. The CDR3 loop reads CSAPPGTGSNEQFF.